The rows below give T cell receptor beta chains drawn from one sample of a study of beta chain features in type 1 diabetes. Measured with immunoSEQ multiplex PCR; TCRdb has only the in-frame clones, and not every one. This table has approximately 380,000 clones, approximately 16% appearing once. What was sequenced was naive CD4+ T cells from blood. These receptors originate from a woman aged 18 to 35 in good health. Both conserved end residues are part of each CDR3. D genes are given only for firm matches. Size is omitted from some rows. Given values are once, few, many or a class for expanded clones.

>TRBV29-1|13|few|TRBJ1-1|-
TGCAGCGGACGAACTCAGGGGCCCACTGAAGCTTTCTTT
CSGRTQGPTEAFF
>TRBV27|11|-|TRBJ2-1|TRBD2
TGTGCCAGCAGTAGGAGCGGGACGCAGTTCTTC
CASSRSGTQFF
>TRBV7-2|18|-|TRBJ1-2|-
TGTGCCAGCAGCTTAGTTCCCGGGACTAGGTGGACCCACTATGGCTACACCTTC
CASSLVPGTRWTHYGYTF
>TRBV5-4|15|-|TRBJ2-2|-
TGTGCCAGCAGCTTGGGGGGGGCGAACACCGGGGAGCTGTTTTTT
CASSLGGANTGELFF
>TRBV27|15|few|TRBJ2-7|TRBD1
TGTGCCAGCATTTTAAAAACAGACAGGGACTACGAGCAGTACTTC
CASILKTDRDYEQYF
>TRBV30|11|-|TRBJ1-1|-
TGTGCCTGGAGTGGAGGACAGGAAGCTTTCTTT
CAWSGGQEAFF
>TRBV30|13|few|TRBJ1-5|-
TGTGCCTGGTCCCTCGGTCCCAATCAGCCCCAGCATTTT
CAWSLGPNQPQHF
>TRBV5-1|14|-|TRBJ2-7|TRBD1
TGCGCCAGCAGCTTGGGACAGGGGAGCTACGAGCAGTACTTC
CASSLGQGSYEQYF
>TRBV15|16|few|TRBJ2-3|TRBD2
TGTGCCACCAAGCTTGAAGCGGGAGCGGACACAGATACGCAGTATTTT
CATKLEAGADTDTQYF
>TRBV4-1|16|few|TRBJ2-1|-
TGCGCCAGCACCAAAGGGGGGGCAGGGCTCTACAATGAGCAGTTCTTC
CASTKGGAGLYNEQFF
>TRBV5-6|14|few|TRBJ2-5|-
TGTGCCAGCAGTCGGGAAGGACACCAAGAGACCCAGTACTTC
CASSREGHQETQYF
>TRBV25-1|16|few|TRBJ2-3|TRBD1
TGTGCCAGCAGTGACCTTTACAGGGGCACCACAGATACGCAGTATTTT
CASSDLYRGTTDTQYF
>TRBV28|13|few|TRBJ2-5|TRBD2
TGTGCCAGCAGCCGCGGGGGGGGTGAGACCCAGTACTTC
CASSRGGGETQYF
>TRBV29-1|13|-|TRBJ2-7|-
TGCAGCGTTGCACAAGCGCGGGAAAGGGAGCAGTACTTC
CSVAQAREREQYF
>TRBV7-2|16|-|TRBJ2-2|TRBD2
TGTGCCAGCAGCCCGGGACTAGCGGGAAACACCGGGGAGCTGTTTTTT
CASSPGLAGNTGELFF
>TRBV30|15|few|TRBJ1-5|-
TGTGCCTGGAGGGAGAGGGTATTCCTCAATCAGCCCCAGCATTTT
CAWRERVFLNQPQHF
>TRBV19|13|few|TRBJ1-2|-
TGTGCCAGTAGTATCGACATCCGATATGGCTACACCTTC
CASSIDIRYGYTF
>TRBV2|18|few|TRBJ2-7|TRBD2
TGTGCCAGCAAGGTCACTAGCGGAAGGGTTAATAGCCCCTACGAGCAGTACTTC
CASKVTSGRVNSPYEQYF
>TRBV27|16|-|TRBJ2-7|TRBD2
TGTGCCTCGAAGGCAACGGGGACTAGCGGGGCCTCCGAGCAGTACTTC
CASKATGTSGASEQYF
>TRBV18|18|few|TRBJ1-1|TRBD1
TGTGCCAGCTCACCTTACGAGGACAGGGGGTTGATGAACACTGAAGCTTTCTTT
CASSPYEDRGLMNTEAFF
>TRBV29-1|14|-|TRBJ2-2|-
TGCAGCGTTGAAAGGACAGTCTCCTCCGGGGAGCTGTTTTTT
CSVERTVSSGELFF
>TRBV30|18|-|TRBJ2-7|TRBD2
TGTGCCTGGAGTACTGTATGGGTTAGCGGGAAGGAGACCTACGAGCAGTACTTC
CAWSTVWVSGKETYEQYF
>TRBV18|15|-|TRBJ2-7|TRBD2
TGTGCCAGCTCACCCGGACTAGCGGGGGCCTACGAGCAGTACTTC
CASSPGLAGAYEQYF
>TRBV30|15|-|TRBJ2-1|TRBD1
TGTGCCTGGAGAGCCCCGGGACAGGGCAAGAATGAGCAGTTCTTC
CAWRAPGQGKNEQFF
>TRBV18|15|-|TRBJ2-5|TRBD2
TGTGCCAGCTCACCACTCGCGGGAGGCGGGGAGACCCAGTACTTC
CASSPLAGGGETQYF
>TRBV29-1|13|few|TRBJ2-1|-
TGCAGCTATGGTCAGGCGAACTACAATGAGCAGTTCTTC
CSYGQANYNEQFF
>TRBV27|16|-|TRBJ2-1|TRBD2
TGTGCCAGCAGTCCCCGACTAGCGGTGTCCTACAATGAGCAGTTCTTC
CASSPRLAVSYNEQFF
>TRBV28|11|-|TRBJ2-3|-
TGTGCCAGCAGTTTACGAGATACGCAGTATTTT
CASSLRDTQYF
>TRBV2|14|-|TRBJ2-7|-
TGTGCCAGCAGCGCCGGGACTCCCGCCTACGAGCAGTACTTC
CASSAGTPAYEQYF
>TRBV18|13|-|TRBJ2-3|-
TGTGCCAGCTCACCCCCTCCCACAGATACGCAGTATTTT
CASSPPPTDTQYF
>TRBV29-1|14|-|TRBJ2-1|-
TGCAGCGTTGAAGGAAGCGGGTGGGGGAATGAGCAGTTCTTC
CSVEGSGWGNEQFF
>TRBV18|15|few|TRBJ1-1|TRBD1
TGTGCCAGCTCACGGTTGGGACAGACGAACACTGAAGCTTTCTTT
CASSRLGQTNTEAFF
>TRBV5-1|16|few|TRBJ2-3|TRBD1
TGCGCCAGCAGCTACCTGACAGGGGTAGGCACAGATACGCAGTATTTT
CASSYLTGVGTDTQYF
>TRBV5-1|17|-|TRBJ2-3|TRBD2
TGCGCCAGCAGCTTGGACACTCAGCGGGAGGGCCCCGATACGCAGTATTTT
CASSLDTQREGPDTQYF